This TCR beta chain appears in the sequencing data of a study of blood T cell repertoires in COVID-19 (dated by TCRdb to the early 2020s). At the level of the whole study: The collaborator samples originated in the United States, Italy and Spain and spanned the acute and convalescent phases of COVID-19. A de-identified subject ID, COVID-19 status, age in years and sex were almost always included in the sample metadata. The material from the prospective study consisted of cDNA or gDNA derived from T cells, B-cell-depleted T cells, or PBMCs. The repertoires were released in a freely available public database intended as a resource for research on the immune response to SARS-CoV-2. The samples were drawn from two sources: the first 160 participants of the ongoing ImmuneRACE study, and fewer than 1,500 subjects contributed by 6 global collaborators. Where available, HLA class I and class II types were obtained from metadata supplied by the sample provider rather than from assay-based typing. Subjects who had been exposed to COVID-19, were actively infected with it, or had recovered from it provided the deeply sampled blood TCRbeta repertoires that made up the dataset. Overall study results and their limits: The quantity of clinical and demographic metadata differed by source and by participant and was supplied without curation.

V and J are truncated by 2 bases and 6 bases respectively, leaving an intervening sequence of 8 bases. Via the germline V gene (reference sequence), CDR1 is PRHDT and CDR2 FYEKMQ. From the cysteine up to the phenylalanine, the CDR3 has a length of 12 residues. Of all the DNA, just the CDR3 is kept, 36 bases in frame from base 1. The immunoSEQ Assay, a bias-controlled multiplex PCR, was used to amplify TCRbeta CDR3 regions from genomic DNA. As for the original processing: The number of nucleated cells in each sample was estimated by amplification of reference gene primers within the assay. To quantify the absolute abundance of each unique TCRbeta CDR3 rearrangement, sequence reads were collapsed and filtered. For each sample, productive Simpson clonality was calculated as the square root of Simpson's diversity index over productive rearrangements. The table comes from immuneACCESS by way of TCRdb, which keeps in-frame sequences with V and J called. Part of the clones is missing from these tables; in studies checked, under half for an unresolved V gene and the rest for unknown reasons. V and J calls and clone size are copied from that table; D and trimming were computed from the DNA. A total of fewer than 200,000 clones appear in this sample, 80% to 90% of them only once. About 1.6% of the sample is taken by the ten largest.

Whole blood was collected in K2EDTA tubes by collaborating institutions according to the institutions' own protocols. For TCRbeta analysis, collaborators shipped samples as frozen whole blood, isolated PBMCs, or DNA extracted from either of those sample types. In the case of this clone: The antigen it binds to is not known. Base qualities are not recorded, but no much larger clone differs from it by a single base.

Specimen: peripheral blood. The sequence is built from TRBV13 and TRBJ2-7; no D segment can be confidently identified. The TCR was taken from a woman between 45 and 60 years old with acute or convalescent COVID-19. The CDR3 reads as follows: CASSLQVGEQYF. The DNA sequence reads TGTGCCAGCAGCTTACAGGTTGGCGAGCAGTACTTC.